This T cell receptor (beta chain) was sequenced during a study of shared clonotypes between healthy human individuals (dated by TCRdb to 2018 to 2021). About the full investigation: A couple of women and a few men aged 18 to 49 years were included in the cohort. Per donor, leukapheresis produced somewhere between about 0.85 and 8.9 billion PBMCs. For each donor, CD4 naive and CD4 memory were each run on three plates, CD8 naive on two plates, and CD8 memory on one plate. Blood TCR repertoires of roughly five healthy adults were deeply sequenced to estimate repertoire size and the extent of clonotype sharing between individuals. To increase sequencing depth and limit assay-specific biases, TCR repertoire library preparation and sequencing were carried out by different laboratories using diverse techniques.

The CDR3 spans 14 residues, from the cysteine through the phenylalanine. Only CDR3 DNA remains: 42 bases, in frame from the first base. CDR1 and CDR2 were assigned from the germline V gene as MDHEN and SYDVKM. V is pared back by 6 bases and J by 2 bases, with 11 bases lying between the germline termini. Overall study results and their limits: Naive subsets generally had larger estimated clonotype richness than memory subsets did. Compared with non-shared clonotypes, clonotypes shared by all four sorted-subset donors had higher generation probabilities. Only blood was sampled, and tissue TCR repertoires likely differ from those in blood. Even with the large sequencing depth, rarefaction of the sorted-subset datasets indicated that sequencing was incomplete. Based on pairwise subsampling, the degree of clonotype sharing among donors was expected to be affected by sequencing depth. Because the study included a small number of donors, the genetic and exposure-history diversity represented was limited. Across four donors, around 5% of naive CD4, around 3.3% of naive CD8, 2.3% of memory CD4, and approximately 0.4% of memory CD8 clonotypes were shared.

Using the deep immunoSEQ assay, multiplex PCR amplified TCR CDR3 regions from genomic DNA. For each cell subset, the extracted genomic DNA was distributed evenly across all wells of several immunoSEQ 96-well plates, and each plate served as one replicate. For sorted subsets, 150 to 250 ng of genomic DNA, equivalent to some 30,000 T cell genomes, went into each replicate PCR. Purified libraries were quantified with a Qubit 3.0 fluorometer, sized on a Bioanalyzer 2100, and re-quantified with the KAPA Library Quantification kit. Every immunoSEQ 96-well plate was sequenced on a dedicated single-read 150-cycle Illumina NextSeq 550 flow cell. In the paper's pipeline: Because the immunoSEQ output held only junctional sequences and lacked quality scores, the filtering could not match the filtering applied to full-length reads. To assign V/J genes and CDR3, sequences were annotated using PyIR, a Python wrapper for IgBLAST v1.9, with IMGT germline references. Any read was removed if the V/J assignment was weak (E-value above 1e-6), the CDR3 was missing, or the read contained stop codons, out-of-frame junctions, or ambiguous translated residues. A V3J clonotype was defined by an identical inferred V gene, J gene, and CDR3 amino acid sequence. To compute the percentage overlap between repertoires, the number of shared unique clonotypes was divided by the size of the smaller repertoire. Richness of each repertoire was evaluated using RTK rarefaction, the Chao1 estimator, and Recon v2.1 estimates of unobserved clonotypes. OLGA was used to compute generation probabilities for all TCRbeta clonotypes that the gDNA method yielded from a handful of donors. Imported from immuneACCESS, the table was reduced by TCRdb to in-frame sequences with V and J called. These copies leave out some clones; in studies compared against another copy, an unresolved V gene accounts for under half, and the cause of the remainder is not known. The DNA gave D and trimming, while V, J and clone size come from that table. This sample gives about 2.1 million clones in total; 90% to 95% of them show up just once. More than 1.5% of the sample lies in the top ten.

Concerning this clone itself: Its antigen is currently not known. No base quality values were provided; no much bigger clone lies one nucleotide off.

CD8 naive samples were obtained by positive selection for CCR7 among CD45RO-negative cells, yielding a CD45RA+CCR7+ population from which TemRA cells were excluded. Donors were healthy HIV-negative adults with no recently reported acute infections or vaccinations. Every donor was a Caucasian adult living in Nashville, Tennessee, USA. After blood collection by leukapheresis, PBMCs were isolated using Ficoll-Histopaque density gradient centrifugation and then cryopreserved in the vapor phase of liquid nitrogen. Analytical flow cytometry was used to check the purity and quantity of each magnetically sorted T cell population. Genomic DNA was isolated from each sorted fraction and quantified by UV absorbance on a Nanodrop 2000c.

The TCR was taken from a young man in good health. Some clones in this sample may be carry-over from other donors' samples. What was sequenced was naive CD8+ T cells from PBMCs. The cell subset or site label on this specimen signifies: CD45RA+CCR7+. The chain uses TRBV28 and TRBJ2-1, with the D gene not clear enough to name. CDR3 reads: CASRSDTTYNEQFF. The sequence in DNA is TGTGCCAGCAGATCCGACACGACCTACAATGAGCAGTTCTTC.